These T cell receptor beta chains were read from a single sample in a study of TIL therapy for anti-PD-1-resistant metastatic lung cancer. The method was immunoSEQ multiplex PCR; TCRdb's version includes in-frame clones alone and lacks a portion of them. The sample holds 35,000 to 55,000 clones, around 80% seen once. Sequences were derived from blood, sampled at baseline. All receptors derive from a man in his 70s with non-small cell lung cancer. Both conserved end residues are part of each CDR3. Each record gives: clone size, V gene, J gene, D gene, CDR3 protein, CDR3 DNA. A D gene is named only where the DNA matches it firmly. Clone size appears in some rows only: once, few, many, or a class for an expanded clone.

clone_size: NA; v_call: TRBV7-8; j_call: TRBJ2-7; d_call: NA; cdr3_aa: CASSTRTTPHEQYF; cdr3_nt: TGTGCCAGCAGCACCCGGACTACCCCCCACGAGCAGTACTTC
clone_size: few; v_call: TRBV28; j_call: TRBJ2-7; d_call: NA; cdr3_aa: CASSERYEQYF; cdr3_nt: TGTGCCAGCAGTGAGAGATACGAGCAGTACTTC
clone_size: NA; v_call: TRBV28; j_call: TRBJ2-7; d_call: NA; cdr3_aa: CASRTPGRYEQYF; cdr3_nt: TGTGCCAGCAGGACACCAGGGAGGTACGAGCAGTACTTC
clone_size: NA; v_call: TRBV7-3; j_call: TRBJ2-7; d_call: NA; cdr3_aa: CASSSGLGSAEQYF; cdr3_nt: TGTGCCAGCAGCTCGGGACTGGGTAGTGCCGAGCAGTACTTC
clone_size: once; v_call: TRBV6-5; j_call: TRBJ1-1; d_call: TRBD1; cdr3_aa: CASSRQGGNTEAFF; cdr3_nt: TGTGCCAGCAGTCGACAGGGGGGAAACACTGAAGCTTTCTTT
clone_size: NA; v_call: TRBV5-4; j_call: TRBJ2-7; d_call: TRBD1; cdr3_aa: CASTTTGQGSWGQYF; cdr3_nt: TGTGCCAGCACCACTACGGGACAGGGGTCTTGGGGGCAGTACTTC
clone_size: NA; v_call: TRBV29-1; j_call: TRBJ2-7; d_call: NA; cdr3_aa: CSVEEGAGGSYEQYF; cdr3_nt: TGCAGCGTTGAAGAAGGAGCGGGTGGGTCCTACGAGCAGTACTTC
clone_size: few; v_call: TRBV7-7; j_call: TRBJ2-5; d_call: TRBD2; cdr3_aa: CASSSGLAGGLRQETQYF; cdr3_nt: TGTGCCAGCAGCTCCGGACTAGCGGGAGGGCTTCGGCAAGAGACCCAGTACTTC
clone_size: few; v_call: TRBV28; j_call: TRBJ1-2; d_call: NA; cdr3_aa: CASSFRSGSYYGYTF; cdr3_nt: TGTGCCAGCAGTTTTAGGTCAGGGAGTTATTATGGCTACACCTTC
clone_size: NA; v_call: TRBV6-5; j_call: TRBJ2-7; d_call: NA; cdr3_aa: CASRAPTGSYEQYF; cdr3_nt: TGTGCCAGCAGGGCCCCGACAGGTTCCTACGAGCAGTACTTC
clone_size: once; v_call: TRBV5-1; j_call: TRBJ2-5; d_call: TRBD1; cdr3_aa: CASSLRTGFPETQYF; cdr3_nt: TGCGCCAGCAGCTTGAGGACAGGGTTCCCAGAGACCCAGTACTTC
clone_size: NA; v_call: TRBV7-9; j_call: TRBJ2-7; d_call: NA; cdr3_aa: CASSSHSRELSYEQYF; cdr3_nt: TGTGCCAGCAGCTCCCATTCTAGGGAACTTTCCTACGAGCAGTACTTC
clone_size: NA; v_call: TRBV5-1; j_call: TRBJ2-7; d_call: TRBD1; cdr3_aa: CASSLEPGQGYEQYF; cdr3_nt: TGCGCCAGCAGCTTGGAACCCGGACAGGGCTACGAGCAGTACTTC
clone_size: NA; v_call: TRBV25-1; j_call: TRBJ2-2; d_call: TRBD1; cdr3_aa: CASSKRTGSNTGELFF; cdr3_nt: TGTGCCAGCAGTAAACGGACAGGGTCCAACACCGGGGAGCTGTTTTTT
clone_size: NA; v_call: TRBV20-1; j_call: TRBJ2-3; d_call: NA; cdr3_aa: CSAPIMDTQYF; cdr3_nt: TGCAGTGCTCCCATTATGGATACGCAGTATTTT
clone_size: NA; v_call: TRBV7-9; j_call: TRBJ2-3; d_call: TRBD2; cdr3_aa: CAGLTGGAGGAPDTQYF; cdr3_nt: TGTGCCGGATTAACTGGAGGGGCGGGAGGAGCCCCAGATACGCAGTATTTT
clone_size: NA; v_call: TRBV4-1; j_call: TRBJ2-7; d_call: NA; cdr3_aa: CASSQDGSNYEQYF; cdr3_nt: TGCGCCAGCAGCCAAGATGGTTCCAACTACGAGCAGTACTTC
clone_size: NA; v_call: TRBV5-1; j_call: TRBJ1-1; d_call: NA; cdr3_aa: CASSLRKGLNTEAFF; cdr3_nt: TGCGCCAGCAGCTTAAGAAAGGGATTGAACACTGAAGCTTTCTTT
clone_size: NA; v_call: TRBV7-9; j_call: TRBJ1-6; d_call: TRBD1; cdr3_aa: CASRAGTDNSPLHF; cdr3_nt: TGTGCCAGCAGGGCCGGGACAGATAATTCACCCCTCCACTTT
clone_size: NA; v_call: TRBV20-1; j_call: TRBJ2-1; d_call: NA; cdr3_aa: CSADSYNEQFF; cdr3_nt: TGCAGTGCTGACTCGTACAATGAGCAGTTCTTC
clone_size: NA; v_call: TRBV30; j_call: TRBJ2-1; d_call: NA; cdr3_aa: CAWSVDNEQFF; cdr3_nt: TGTGCCTGGAGTGTAGACAATGAGCAGTTCTTC
clone_size: NA; v_call: TRBV10-3; j_call: TRBJ1-5; d_call: TRBD1; cdr3_aa: CAISGSDRGGQPQHF; cdr3_nt: TGTGCCATCAGTGGATCCGACAGGGGAGGTCAGCCCCAGCATTTT
clone_size: NA; v_call: TRBV10-2; j_call: TRBJ2-3; d_call: TRBD2; cdr3_aa: CASGLSLGLASMTDTQYF; cdr3_nt: TGCGCCAGCGGGCTATCTCTCGGACTAGCGTCAATGACAGATACGCAGTATTTT
clone_size: NA; v_call: TRBV19; j_call: TRBJ1-2; d_call: TRBD1; cdr3_aa: CASSRDSYGYTF; cdr3_nt: TGTGCCAGTAGTAGGGACAGCTATGGCTACACCTTC
clone_size: NA; v_call: TRBV5-1; j_call: TRBJ2-3; d_call: TRBD1; cdr3_aa: CASSIEQGTDTQYF; cdr3_nt: TGCGCCAGCAGCATCGAACAGGGGACAGATACGCAGTATTTT
clone_size: NA; v_call: TRBV28; j_call: TRBJ2-5; d_call: TRBD2; cdr3_aa: CASSLSTGGEGKETQYF; cdr3_nt: TGTGCCAGCAGTTTATCTACGGGAGGGGAGGGGAAAGAGACCCAGTACTTC
clone_size: NA; v_call: TRBV21-1; j_call: TRBJ2-2; d_call: NA; cdr3_aa: CASSQTSAGPFANTGELFF; cdr3_nt: TGTGCCAGCAGCCAAACCTCAGCGGGCCCGTTCGCGAACACCGGGGAGCTGTTTTTT
clone_size: NA; v_call: TRBV7-3; j_call: TRBJ1-5; d_call: NA; cdr3_aa: CASSPKDGRLRNQPQHF; cdr3_nt: TGTGCCAGCAGCCCGAAGGACGGACGGCTTCGAAATCAGCCCCAGCATTTT
clone_size: NA; v_call: TRBV27; j_call: TRBJ2-3; d_call: NA; cdr3_aa: CASSFKGITDTQYF; cdr3_nt: TGTGCCAGCAGTTTCAAGGGGATCACAGATACGCAGTATTTT
clone_size: NA; v_call: TRBV4-3; j_call: TRBJ2-2; d_call: TRBD2; cdr3_aa: CASSDGTSFPNTGELFF; cdr3_nt: TGCGCCAGCAGCGATGGGACTAGCTTTCCCAACACCGGGGAGCTGTTTTTT
clone_size: NA; v_call: TRBV5-4; j_call: TRBJ2-7; d_call: NA; cdr3_aa: CASSLEPGSYEQYF; cdr3_nt: TGTGCCAGCAGCTTGGAACCGGGGTCCTACGAGCAGTACTTC
clone_size: NA; v_call: TRBV7-6; j_call: TRBJ2-1; d_call: NA; cdr3_aa: CASSPSGAHYNEQFF; cdr3_nt: TGTGCCAGCAGCCCGTCAGGGGCGCACTACAATGAGCAGTTCTTC
clone_size: NA; v_call: TRBV29-1; j_call: TRBJ1-2; d_call: NA; cdr3_aa: CSVDRQGEYGYTF; cdr3_nt: TGCAGCGTTGATCGGCAGGGAGAGTATGGCTACACCTTC
clone_size: few; v_call: TRBV10-1; j_call: TRBJ2-7; d_call: NA; cdr3_aa: CASSEIVGGEQYF; cdr3_nt: TGCGCCAGCAGTGAGATTGTTGGAGGCGAGCAGTACTTC
clone_size: NA; v_call: TRBV27; j_call: TRBJ2-7; d_call: TRBD2; cdr3_aa: CASSFWSSGYEQYF; cdr3_nt: TGTGCCAGCAGTTTTTGGTCTAGCGGTTACGAGCAGTACTTC
clone_size: NA; v_call: TRBV2; j_call: TRBJ2-2; d_call: NA; cdr3_aa: CASRASYTGELFF; cdr3_nt: TGTGCCAGCAGGGCAAGCTACACCGGGGAGCTGTTTTTT
clone_size: NA; v_call: TRBV28; j_call: TRBJ1-2; d_call: NA; cdr3_aa: CASSLIPGSKANPNYGYTF; cdr3_nt: TGTGCCAGCAGTTTGATTCCAGGTTCTAAAGCCAACCCCAACTATGGCTACACCTTC
clone_size: few; v_call: TRBV19; j_call: TRBJ1-5; d_call: TRBD1; cdr3_aa: CASIMQGDFNQPQHF; cdr3_nt: TGTGCCAGTATTATGCAGGGGGATTTTAATCAGCCCCAGCATTTT
clone_size: NA; v_call: TRBV28; j_call: TRBJ2-3; d_call: NA; cdr3_aa: CASSLFPGLTDTQYF; cdr3_nt: TGTGCCAGCAGTTTGTTTCCGGGGCTCACAGATACGCAGTATTTT
clone_size: NA; v_call: TRBV28; j_call: TRBJ1-1; d_call: TRBD1; cdr3_aa: CASSSRGRGPTEAFF; cdr3_nt: TGTGCCAGCAGTTCCAGGGGGCGCGGGCCCACTGAAGCTTTCTTT
clone_size: few; v_call: TRBV29-1; j_call: TRBJ1-4; d_call: NA; cdr3_aa: CSTCMGPNEKLFF; cdr3_nt: TGCAGCACATGTATGGGCCCTAATGAAAAACTGTTTTTT
clone_size: NA; v_call: TRBV28; j_call: TRBJ1-1; d_call: TRBD1; cdr3_aa: CASSSTLRGLMNTEAFF; cdr3_nt: TGTGCCAGCAGTTCCACCCTCAGGGGGCTAATGAACACTGAAGCTTTCTTT
clone_size: once; v_call: TRBV10-3; j_call: TRBJ2-7; d_call: TRBD2; cdr3_aa: CAISERHGASGTEQYF; cdr3_nt: TGTGCCATCAGTGAGCGACACGGCGCTAGCGGGACGGAGCAGTACTTC
clone_size: NA; v_call: TRBV5-1; j_call: TRBJ2-5; d_call: TRBD2; cdr3_aa: CASSLGGTMLQETQYF; cdr3_nt: TGCGCCAGCAGCTTGGGCGGGACTATGCTGCAAGAGACCCAGTACTTC
clone_size: NA; v_call: TRBV29-1; j_call: TRBJ2-3; d_call: TRBD2; cdr3_aa: CSVGLAGEVTQYF; cdr3_nt: TGCAGCGTTGGTCTAGCGGGAGAGGTGACGCAGTATTTT
clone_size: NA; v_call: TRBV30; j_call: TRBJ1-5; d_call: TRBD1; cdr3_aa: CAWSSGTGEGSNQPQHF; cdr3_nt: TGTGCCTGGAGTTCCGGGACAGGGGAGGGAAGCAATCAGCCCCAGCATTTT
clone_size: NA; v_call: TRBV7-2; j_call: TRBJ2-7; d_call: TRBD2; cdr3_aa: CASSAQSGSLHEQYF; cdr3_nt: TGTGCCAGCAGCGCCCAAAGCGGGAGTCTCCACGAGCAGTACTTC
clone_size: NA; v_call: TRBV7-9; j_call: TRBJ2-1; d_call: TRBD2; cdr3_aa: CASSLALTSGNEQFF; cdr3_nt: TGTGCCAGCAGCTTAGCGCTTACTAGCGGCAATGAGCAGTTCTTC
clone_size: NA; v_call: TRBV7-8; j_call: TRBJ1-5; d_call: NA; cdr3_aa: CASRGGEGKVQPQHF; cdr3_nt: TGTGCCAGCAGGGGGGGAGAGGGGAAGGTTCAGCCCCAGCATTTT
clone_size: once; v_call: TRBV7-2; j_call: TRBJ2-1; d_call: TRBD2; cdr3_aa: CASSLGLAGQFF; cdr3_nt: TGTGCCAGCAGCTTAGGGCTAGCGGGACAGTTCTTC
clone_size: NA; v_call: TRBV15; j_call: TRBJ2-3; d_call: NA; cdr3_aa: CATSIEKKADTQYF; cdr3_nt: TGTGCCACCAGCATCGAGAAGAAGGCAGATACGCAGTATTTT
clone_size: few; v_call: TRBV15; j_call: TRBJ2-3; d_call: NA; cdr3_aa: CATSAGFGTDTQYF; cdr3_nt: TGTGCCACCAGCGCTGGGTTTGGCACAGATACGCAGTATTTT
clone_size: NA; v_call: TRBV6-6; j_call: TRBJ2-5; d_call: TRBD1; cdr3_aa: CASSSYRGETQYF; cdr3_nt: TGTGCCAGCAGTTCCTACAGGGGGGAGACCCAGTACTTC